This T cell receptor (beta chain) was sequenced for a study of a mutant IDH1 vaccine in newly diagnosed glioma. Turning to the study itself: Therapy received beforehand was radiotherapy, temozolomide, or both, with most patients given both.

The time point denotes: baseline, week 1 (first vaccination visit). Indicated treatment: pre-vaccination baseline after standard-of-care therapy. V was trimmed by 6 bases and J by 6 bases, leaving 18 bases between them. Germline V lookup: CDR1 MNHNS, CDR2 SASEGT. The CDR3 has 15 residues. Clones were read by immunoSEQ multiplex PCR, and TCRdb kept only the in-frame ones, dropping some. The repertoire holds tens of thousands of clones, with around 80% as singletons. This chain links TRBV6-1 with TRBJ2-1, with a weak D call TRBD1 (5 bases). The specimen was PBMCs, collected from a glioma patient treated with radiotherapy, temozolomide or both. This TCR was recovered from a woman in her thirties or forties with glioma. The CDR3: CASRVDSGTANEQFF. The CDR3 DNA follows: TGTGCCAGCAGGGTCGACAGTGGAACGGCCAATGAGCAGTTCTTC.